Following are 30 T cell receptor beta chains from one sample sequenced in a study of CD8 T cells in ankylosing spondylitis. MiXCR was run by TCRdb on the 5' RACE reads, yielding one entry per CDR3 protein. The table includes just over 300,000 distinct CDR3 sequences, less than 25% detected once. Sample: blood, either unsorted or a sorted T cell fraction (not recorded which). These receptors came from a female donor with ankylosing spondylitis or in good health (not recorded which).

This chain uses TRBV6-1 with TRBJ2-2, with 10 positions matching TRBD2. The CDR3 is made up of 14 amino acids. CDR1 is MNHNS and CDR2 is SASEGT in the germline V gene. V shed 11 bases and J 6 bases; nucleotides not matched to a gene: 9. As DNA, the CDR3 is TGTGCCGGTCGGCTAGCGGGAGTGGCCGGGGAGCTGTTTTTT. Translation gives CAGRLAGVAGELFF.

This chain joins TRBV18 and TRBJ2-5; D is tentatively TRBD1 or TRBD2 (5 bases each). This CDR3 region has 15 residues. CDR1 KGHSH and CDR2 LQKENI come from the germline V gene. Trimming took off 4 bases at V and 5 bases at J, with 17 bases between the two ends. The CDR3 nucleotides are TGTGCCAGCTCACAACTCTCCGGGACGGGCGAGACCCAGTACTTC. Translated: CASSQLSGTGETQYF. Complete variable domain (other parts from reference TRBV18 and TRBJ2-5): NAGVMQNPRHLVRRRGQEARLRCSPMKGHSHVYWYRQLPEEGLKFMVYLQKENIIDESGMPKERFSAEFPKEGPSILRIQQVVRGDSAAYFCASSQLSGTGETQYFGPGTRLLVL.

This clonotype has only a few counts. CDR3 residues: CASAPRDIGWNEQFF. As DNA, the CDR3 is TGTGCCAGCGCACCCAGGGATATAGGGTGGAATGAGCAGTTCTTC. This chain links TRBV12-3 or TRBV12-4 with TRBJ2-1; TRBD1 is a possible D gene (5 bases). This CDR3 has 15 residues. The V end was cut by 8 bases, the J end by 7 bases, with 21 bases between.

The chain has TRBV9 and TRBJ2-7; 7 nucleotides match TRBD2. The CDR3 runs 16 residues. V was pared by 4 bases and J by 5 bases, with 15 bases of the junction left unmatched. Germline V gives CDR1 SGDLS, CDR2 YYNGEE. The CDR3 loop is CASSPRRASGSHEQYF. The CDR3 DNA reads as TGTGCCAGCAGCCCACGAAGGGCTAGCGGTTCCCACGAGCAGTACTTC.

The chain joins TRBV6-1 to TRBJ2-7; 8 positions match TRBD2. Germline V lookup: CDR1 MNHNS, CDR2 SASEGT. This CDR3 is 15 amino acids long. V shed 5 bases and J 3 bases; nucleotides not matched to a gene: 9. CDR3 sequence: CASSPGRGGFYEQYF. In DNA, the CDR3 is TGTGCCAGCAGTCCGGGACGCGGGGGGTTCTACGAGCAGTACTTC.

The rearrangement uses TRBV29-1 and TRBJ1-1; TRBD1 is a possible D gene (5 bases). This CDR3 region has 13 residues. The V gene lost 3 bases and the J gene lost 0 bases, with 8 bases spanning the gap. Germline-derived CDR1 and CDR2 are SQVTM and ANQGSEA. For the CDR3, the DNA is TGCAGCGTTGAGGGGGTTCTGAACACTGAAGCTTTCTTT. Translated: CSVEGVLNTEAFF.

This clonotype appeared a few times. J is TRBJ2-7 and V is TRBV20-1; D is unresolved. This CDR3 spans 13 amino acids. Germline V gives CDR1 DFQATT, CDR2 SNEGSKA (reference sequence). Deletions cut 6 bases from V and 6 bases from J, with 18 bases between. Here the CDR3 reads CSAMTDHPGEQYF. The CDR3 DNA reads as TGCAGTGCCATGACGGACCATCCAGGCGAGCAGTACTTC.

The genes are TRBV5-5 and TRBJ1-5, with 8 bases that match TRBD1. The CDR3 extends over 11 amino acids. Germline CDR1 SGHKS, CDR2 YYEKEE (reference sequence). CDR3 bases: TGTTACAGGGGGGAAAGACAGCCCCAGCATTTT. Its translation is CYRGERQPQHF.

This chain links TRBV20-1 with TRBJ2-2; the match to TRBD2 covers 8 bases. Germline lookup yields CDR1 DFQATT and CDR2 SNEGSKA (reference sequence). J was trimmed by 3 bases and V by 5 bases; bases with no gene match: 8. This CDR3 contains 15 residues. The CDR3 sequence: CSAPPTSGDTGELFF. The CDR3 nucleotides read TGCAGTGCTCCGCCTACTAGCGGAGACACCGGGGAGCTGTTTTTT.

Only a few counts were recorded for this clonotype. This chain joins TRBV19 and TRBJ1-6; D possibly corresponds to TRBD1 (6 bases). V dropped 6 bases and J dropped 6 bases, with 15 bases sitting between them. Germline-derived CDR1 and CDR2 are LNHDA and SQIVND (reference sequence). This CDR3 is built from 15 residues. CDR3 region: CASRRMDRINSPLHF. DNA of the CDR3: TGTGCCAGTAGGAGAATGGACAGAATTAATTCACCCCTCCACTTT.

This clonotype was seen only a few times. The V and J genes are TRBV4-3 and TRBJ2-1, with D possibly being TRBD2 (5 bases). CDR1 LGHNA and CDR2 YSLEER come from the germline V gene. Trimming stripped 4 bases from V and 8 bases from J, with 15 bases between. CDR3 size: 14 residues. CDR3 sequence: CASSLLVREDEQFF. Written as DNA, the CDR3 is TGCGCCAGCAGCCTACTAGTCCGAGAGGATGAGCAGTTCTTC.

V and J are TRBV7-2 and TRBJ1-2, with 7 bases lining up with TRBD1. CDR1 is SGHTA, CDR2 FQGNSA, per germline. V shed 10 bases, J shed 7 bases, and the junction held 12 bases outside the gene matches. The CDR3 extends over 13 amino acids. This CDR3 reads CATVNRGFFGYTF. CDR3 bases: TGTGCCACCGTAAACAGGGGCTTCTTTGGCTACACCTTC.

V usage is TRBV12-3 or TRBV12-4 and J usage is TRBJ2-1; TRBD2 matches 9 bases. CDR3 size: 14 residues. Trimming cost V 4 bases and J 12 bases; bases outside gene matches: 10. CDR3 loop: CASSSPASGKRQFF. CDR3 nucleotide sequence: TGTGCCAGCAGTTCTCCGGCTAGCGGGAAGCGGCAGTTCTTC.

In its sample, this clonotype was seen a few times. The rearrangement joins TRBV7-9 to TRBJ2-1, with 9 bases fitting TRBD2. This CDR3 contains 15 residues. Germline CDR1 is SEHNR and CDR2 is FQNEAQ (reference sequence). The ends lost 4 bases at V and 5 bases at J; junction bases unmatched: 6. The CDR3 reads CASSSASGIHNEQFF. In nucleotides, the CDR3 is TGTGCCAGCAGCTCGGCTAGCGGGATTCACAATGAGCAGTTCTTC.

This rearrangement joins TRBV6-6 to TRBJ1-1; D not certain. With 6 bases removed from V and 4 bases from J, the gap between germline ends came to 12 bases. CDR3 length equals 13 residues. The V gene's germline CDR1 is MNHNY and CDR2 SVGAGI (reference sequence). The CDR3 protein is CASRPFSLTEAFF. The CDR3 DNA follows: TGTGCCAGCAGACCGTTTTCTCTCACTGAAGCTTTCTTT.

This clonotype was seen only a few times. The genes are TRBV20-1 and TRBJ2-1; possible D gene TRBD1, 7 bases. Trimming removed 5 bases from V and 11 bases from J, with 13 bases in between. The CDR3 sequence is 11 residues long. Germline-derived CDR1 and CDR2 are DFQATT and SNEGSKA (reference sequence). In nucleotides, the CDR3 is TGCAGTGCTCCCAGGGGGGTGCAGCAGTTCTTC. Translated, it gives CSAPRGVQQFF.

This chain connects TRBV6-2 or TRBV6-3 to TRBJ2-1; 14 bases line up with TRBD2. Trimming removed 5 bases from V and 9 bases from J; junction bases left unmatched: 6. Germline loops: CDR1 MNHEY, CDR2 SVGEGT. The CDR3 consists of 15 residues. The CDR3 sequence: CASSHGTSGRSEQFF. Here the CDR3 DNA reads TGTGCCAGCAGTCACGGGACTAGCGGGAGAAGTGAGCAGTTCTTC.

J is TRBJ1-5 and V is TRBV12-3 or TRBV12-4; D ambiguous. The V gene lost 5 bases and the J gene lost 2 bases, with 16 bases spanning the gap. The CDR3 consists of 16 residues. CDR3 region: CASSPLVTPGNQPQHF. CDR3 sequence (DNA): TGTGCCAGCAGTCCGTTGGTTACCCCTGGCAATCAGCCCCAGCATTTT.

Comments on this clonotype: The DNA is left out, because the CDR3 cannot be placed on it with certainty; the CDR3 is given as TCRdb lists it. The chain carries TRBV4-3 and TRBJ2-7; the DNA was not used to check the table's D call, TRBD2. The CDR3 contains 17 residues when both ends are counted. Germline CDR1 reads LGHNA; CDR2 reads YSLEER. The CDR3 spells CASSQVFGPGVDYEQYF.

Only a few counts were recorded for this clonotype. The chain combines TRBV10-3 with TRBJ1-2; D is perhaps TRBD1 (5 bases). This CDR3 has 14 residues. V dropped 8 bases and J dropped 2 bases, with 15 bases sitting between them. Germline V gives CDR1 ENHRY, CDR2 SYGVKD. The CDR3 reads CAIGPGTSNYGYTF. The DNA for the CDR3 is TGTGCCATCGGTCCCGGGACGTCGAACTATGGCTACACCTTC.

The genes are TRBV7-9 and TRBJ2-7, with TRBD2 identical over 10 bases. The CDR3 has 15 amino acids. J was trimmed by 4 bases and V by 5 bases; bases with no gene match: 8. Germline CDR1 reads SEHNR; CDR2 reads FQNEAQ (reference sequence). The DNA for the CDR3 is TGTGCCAGCAGCCTCGACTTAGCGGGAGGTTACGAGCAGTACTTC. It is translated as CASSLDLAGGYEQYF.

V and J are TRBV5-1 and TRBJ1-2; perhaps TRBD1 as D (5 bases). Germline V gene lookup returns CDR1 SGHRS and CDR2 YFSETQ. The CDR3 totals 15 residues. The V and J ends lost 4 bases and 5 bases respectively, with 18 bases between them. CDR3 DNA sequence: TGCGCCAGCAGCCTAGGGGCCGGGGAGGAGTATGGCTACACCTTC. This translates into CASSLGAGEEYGYTF.

The chain carries TRBV15 and TRBJ2-1; D perhaps matches TRBD2 (7 bases). The germline CDR1 and CDR2 sequences are LNHNV and YYDKDF (reference sequence). V lost 3 bases and J lost 9, with 18 bases in between. The CDR3 loop spans 15 amino acids. CDR3 nucleotides: TGTGCCACCAGCAGTTCAGAAGGGGGGGGCGGTGAGCAGTTCTTC. It specifies CATSSSEGGGGEQFF. The full variable domain, its missing parts supplied by reference TRBV15 and TRBJ2-1, is DAMVIQNPRYQVTQFGKPVTLSCSQTLNHNVMYWYQQKSSQAPKLLFHYYDKDFNNEADTPDNFQSRRPNTSFCFLDIRSPGLGDTAMYLCATSSSEGGGGEQFFGPGTRLTVL.

This clonotype came up many times. The chain recombines TRBV7-9 with TRBJ1-1; D remains unclear. Deletions cut 4 bases from V and 3 bases from J, with 12 bases between. The germline gives CDR1 SEHNR, CDR2 FQNEAQ (reference sequence). The CDR3 has 14 residues. CDR3 DNA sequence: TGTGCCAGCAGCTACGACTCTGGGGACACTGAAGCTTTCTTT. It codes for CASSYDSGDTEAFF.

The chain uses TRBV20-1 and TRBJ2-1; 10 nucleotides align to TRBD2. The CDR3 runs to 16 residues. The germline V gene encodes CDR1 DFQATT and CDR2 SNEGSKA (reference sequence). V dropped 4 bases and J dropped 3; count of bases not matched to a gene: 9. CDR3 sequence reads: CSATSPLAGDYNEQFF. CDR3 sequence (DNA): TGCAGTGCTACTAGCCCCCTAGCGGGAGACTACAATGAGCAGTTCTTC.

The table lists this clonotype with a few counts. The chain carries TRBV10-3 and TRBJ1-1; D not resolved. Germline V gives CDR1 ENHRY, CDR2 SYGVKD. This CDR3 has 14 amino acids. V dropped 11 bases and J dropped 0 bases, with 16 bases sitting between them. DNA of the CDR3: TGTGCCTCCACGGACGGGCATATGAACACTGAAGCTTTCTTT. The encoded protein is CASTDGHMNTEAFF.

This clonotype was detected ten times or more. The V gene is TRBV5-1, the J gene TRBJ1-6; tentatively, D is TRBD1 (5 bases). The V end was cut by 0 bases, the J end by 9 bases, with 10 bases between. The CDR3 runs to 14 residues. CDR1 is SGHRS and CDR2 is YFSETQ in the germline V gene. The DNA for the CDR3 is TGCGCCAGCAGCTTGGATGGGACGGGTTCACCCCTCCACTTT. Residues: CASSLDGTGSPLHF.

This clonotype was observed a handful of times. The chain employs TRBV7-2 and TRBJ2-3, with 8 bases aligning to TRBD2. The trim removed 4 bases at V and 3 bases at J, leaving 3 bases unmatched. The CDR3 covers 14 residues. Germline V gene lookup returns CDR1 SGHTA and CDR2 FQGNSA. The CDR3 is CASSSSGRTDTQYF. CDR3 bases: TGTGCCAGCAGCTCCAGCGGGAGAACAGATACGCAGTATTTT.

This clonotype was counted only a few times. The chain couples TRBV20-1 to TRBJ2-2, with a tentative D call TRBD2 (5 bases). CDR3 length: 13 amino acids. Germline assignment: CDR1 DFQATT and CDR2 SNEGSKA (reference sequence). Between the trimmed V and J ends, which lost 1 base and 8 bases, there was a span of 11 bases. The CDR3 loop is CSARVPSGGELFF. As DNA, the CDR3 is TGCAGTGCTAGAGTCCCCTCGGGGGGGGAGCTGTTTTTT.

The chain links TRBV7-2 to TRBJ2-3; the D is unclear. The V gene lost 5 bases and the J gene lost 9 bases, with 12 bases spanning the gap. Germline V gene lookup returns CDR1 SGHTA and CDR2 FQGNSA. The CDR3 spans 12 residues. The CDR3: CASSLSAVTQYF. CDR3 DNA sequence: TGTGCCAGCAGCCTTTCTGCAGTAACGCAGTATTTT.